This T cell receptor beta chain was captured by sequencing in a study of blood T cells in healthy people across ages. Every donor provided roughly 10 milliliters of peripheral blood. This CDR3 comprises 15 residues. V shed 1 base and J shed 4 bases, with 13 bases lying between them. Through a sample-barcoded 5' primer and a J-beta primer mix, a second PCR was run for roughly 7 to 11 cycles. The authors tagged each cDNA molecule using a template-switch adaptor with 12 random nucleotides. In TCRdb, the 5' RACE reads were re-called with MiXCR into one record per CDR3 protein. The sample contains 650,000 to 1,000,000 distinct CDR3 sequences, roughly 34% of which appear only once.

The clonotype comes from a young man in good health. The chain employs TRBV12-3 or TRBV12-4 and TRBJ1-1; possible D gene TRBD1, 5 bases. The sample taken for sequencing was blood. DNA for the CDR3: TGTGCCAGCAGTTTAGGGGGCGCAGGATTCACTGAAGCTTTCTTT. This codes for CASSLGGAGFTEAFF.